The rows below give T cell receptor beta chains drawn from one sample of a study of blood T cell repertoires in COVID-19. Measured with immunoSEQ multiplex PCR; TCRdb has only the in-frame clones, and not every one. The sample lists about 100,000 clones, roughly nine tenths occurring once. The sample comprised peripheral blood. All receptors derive from a man in his 60s with acute or convalescent COVID-19. CDR3s include the opening cysteine and the closing phenylalanine or tryptophan. The order of the fields is J gene, V gene, clone size, CDR3 protein. Only some rows state a clone size, as once, few, many or a class for expanded clones.

j_call: TRBJ2-2
v_call: TRBV7-9
clone_size: NA
cdr3_aa: CASSPGGLAGVTGELFF

j_call: TRBJ2-1
v_call: TRBV7-6
clone_size: once
cdr3_aa: CASSATQGAGGNEQFF

j_call: TRBJ1-1
v_call: TRBV3-1/TRBV3-2
clone_size: NA
cdr3_aa: CASSQVSGNTEAFF

j_call: TRBJ1-1
v_call: TRBV6-5
clone_size: NA
cdr3_aa: CASSFTGGQTEAFF

j_call: TRBJ1-1
v_call: TRBV11-3
clone_size: NA
cdr3_aa: CASSAAPGTEAFF

j_call: TRBJ2-7
v_call: TRBV6-5
clone_size: NA
cdr3_aa: CAGKREETYEQYF

j_call: TRBJ2-1
v_call: TRBV3-1/TRBV3-2
clone_size: NA
cdr3_aa: CASSQGWSSYNEQFF

j_call: TRBJ2-5
v_call: TRBV7-9
clone_size: NA
cdr3_aa: CASSPLETQYF

j_call: TRBJ2-1
v_call: TRBV19
clone_size: NA
cdr3_aa: CASTPRLAGESEQFF

j_call: TRBJ1-5
v_call: TRBV27
clone_size: NA
cdr3_aa: CASSSGGGNQPQHF

j_call: TRBJ2-3
v_call: TRBV27
clone_size: NA
cdr3_aa: CASSLKGAGTDTQYF

j_call: TRBJ1-1
v_call: TRBV12-3/TRBV12-4
clone_size: NA
cdr3_aa: CASSEDRRGRAFF

j_call: TRBJ2-1
v_call: TRBV5-1
clone_size: NA
cdr3_aa: CASSSHRGSYNEQFF

j_call: TRBJ1-1
v_call: TRBV9
clone_size: NA
cdr3_aa: CASSVGQGGRTEAFF

j_call: TRBJ1-2
v_call: TRBV14
clone_size: NA
cdr3_aa: CASSQEGRNLYGYTF

j_call: TRBJ2-2
v_call: TRBV30
clone_size: once
cdr3_aa: CAWGQGPTNTGELFF